This T cell receptor beta chain was sequenced during a study of OX40 agonist ivuxolimab in advanced cancers. Study observations and caveats: Doses of 0.1 to 3.0 mg/kg were accompanied by clonal expansion of CD4+ and CD8+ blood T cells by week 6.

Trimming pared 5 bases from V and 4 bases from J, leaving 21 bases between. This CDR3 region has 16 residues. The V gene's germline CDR1 is SGHVS and CDR2 FNYEAQ. Clones were sequenced by immunoSEQ multiplex PCR, and TCRdb holds only the in-frame ones, with some missing. Of 70,000 or so clones in the sample, about 93% were seen once. A remark on this clone: The antigen is unknown.

J is TRBJ2-7 and V is TRBV7-6; possible D gene TRBD2, 5 bases. The clonotype comes from an adult with an advanced solid tumor such as melanoma, head and neck, liver or kidney cancer. The specimen comprised CD4+ or CD8+ T cells sorted from blood, sampled in a trial of the OX40 agonist ivuxolimab. The chain's CDR3 is CASSPPPGGFEYEQYF. CDR3 nucleotides: TGTGCCAGCAGCCCACCCCCCGGCGGGTTCGAGTACGAGCAGTACTTC.